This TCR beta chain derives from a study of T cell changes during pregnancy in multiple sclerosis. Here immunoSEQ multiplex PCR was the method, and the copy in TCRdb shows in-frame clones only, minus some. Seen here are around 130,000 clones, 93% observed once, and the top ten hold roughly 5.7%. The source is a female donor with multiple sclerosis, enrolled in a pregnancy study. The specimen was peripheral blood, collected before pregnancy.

This CDR3 reads CASSLQGSNTEAFF. Here the CDR3 DNA reads TGTGCCAGCAGCTTACAGGGATCGAACACTGAAGCTTTCTTT. The V gene is TRBV7-2, the J gene TRBJ1-1; maybe TRBD1 (5 bases). The V end lost 2 bases, the J end lost 1 base, and 8 bases lay between the germline ends. Looked up from germline, CDR1 is SGHTA and CDR2 is FQGNSA. The CDR3 extends over 14 amino acids.